This TCR beta chain is from a study of CD8 T cell repertoires and HIV-1 epitope variants. About the study: An approximately nine-day culture received IL-2, IL-7 and IL-15 on days 3 and 7.

Produced via immunoSEQ multiplex PCR; TCRdb's table is partial and in-frame only. The sample has about 95,000 clones; roughly 81% are singletons. V was trimmed by 4 bases and J by 3 bases, leaving 28 bases between them. The CDR3 runs 19 residues. Germline values: CDR1 SGHRS, CDR2 YFSETQ. The receptor's source is a male donor with HIV. The chain uses TRBV5-1 and TRBJ1-1; D gene ambiguous. The sequencing sample was made of uncultured baseline CD8+ T cells from peripheral blood mononuclear cells (PBMCs). The CDR3, as DNA: TGCGCCAGCAGCCGATTAGCGGGTGTTCGGGTCGGGATGGACACTGAAGCTTTCTTT. It specifies CASSRLAGVRVGMDTEAFF.